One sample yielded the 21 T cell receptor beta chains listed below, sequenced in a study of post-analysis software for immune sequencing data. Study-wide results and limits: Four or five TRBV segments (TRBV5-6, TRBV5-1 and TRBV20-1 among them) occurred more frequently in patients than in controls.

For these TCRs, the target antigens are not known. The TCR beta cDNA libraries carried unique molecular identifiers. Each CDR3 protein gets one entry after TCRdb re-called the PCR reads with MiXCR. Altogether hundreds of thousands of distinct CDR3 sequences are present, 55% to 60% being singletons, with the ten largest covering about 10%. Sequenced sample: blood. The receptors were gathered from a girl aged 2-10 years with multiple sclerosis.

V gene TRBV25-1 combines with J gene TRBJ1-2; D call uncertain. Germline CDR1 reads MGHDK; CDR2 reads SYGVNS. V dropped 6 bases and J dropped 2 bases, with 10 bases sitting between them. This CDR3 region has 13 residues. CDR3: CASSRTQNYGYTF. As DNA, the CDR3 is TGTGCCAGCAGCCGAACACAAAACTATGGCTACACCTTC.

In nucleotides, the CDR3 is TGCAGCGTTGAAGTCCAGATGAACACTGAAGCTTTCTTT. It encodes CSVEVQMNTEAFF. The chain joins TRBV29-1 to TRBJ1-1; D gene ambiguous. Trimming took off 1 base at V and 0 bases at J, with 6 bases between the two ends. The CDR3 is made up of 13 amino acids. Germline V gives CDR1 SQVTM, CDR2 ANQGSEA. The full variable domain, with the rest looked up from reference TRBV29-1 and TRBJ1-1, is SAVISQKPSRDICQRGTSLTIQCQVDSQVTMMFWYRQQPGQSLTLIATANQGSEATYESGFVIDKFPISRPNLTFSTLTVSNMSPEDSSIYLCSVEVQMNTEAFFGQGTRLTVV.

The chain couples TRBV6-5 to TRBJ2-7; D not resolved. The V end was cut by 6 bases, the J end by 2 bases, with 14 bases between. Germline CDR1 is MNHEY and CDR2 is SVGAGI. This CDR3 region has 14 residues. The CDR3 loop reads CASRPTNPPYEQYF. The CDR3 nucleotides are TGTGCCAGCAGGCCGACAAACCCCCCCTACGAGCAGTACTTC.

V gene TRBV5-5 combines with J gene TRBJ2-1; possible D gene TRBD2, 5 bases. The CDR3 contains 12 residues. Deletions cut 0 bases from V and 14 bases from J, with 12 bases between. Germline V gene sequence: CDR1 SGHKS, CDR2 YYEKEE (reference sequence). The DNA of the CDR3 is TGTGCCAGCAGCTTGGAGTTGACTATGGAGTTCTTC. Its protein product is CASSLELTMEFF.

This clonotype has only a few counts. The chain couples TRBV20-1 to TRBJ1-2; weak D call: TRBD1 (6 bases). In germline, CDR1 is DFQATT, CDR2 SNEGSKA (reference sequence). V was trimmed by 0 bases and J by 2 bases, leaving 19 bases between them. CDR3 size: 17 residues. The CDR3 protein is CSARDPFGGRENYGYTF. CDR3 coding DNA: TGCAGTGCTAGAGATCCGTTCGGGGGGCGGGAAAACTATGGCTACACCTTC.

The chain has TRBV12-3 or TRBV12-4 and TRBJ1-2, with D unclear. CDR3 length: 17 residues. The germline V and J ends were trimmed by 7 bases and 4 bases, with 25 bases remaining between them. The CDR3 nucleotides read TGTGCCAGCAACTTAGTCGGTGCGACCGCTGCAGTCTATGGCTACACCTTC. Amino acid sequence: CASNLVGATAAVYGYTF.

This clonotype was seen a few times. DNA of the CDR3: TGCAGTGCCCCGGGACTAGCGGGATCAGGGCAGTACTTC. Residues: CSAPGLAGSGQYF. This chain links TRBV20-1 with TRBJ2-7, with 13 bases identical to TRBD2. After removal of 6 bases from V and 9 bases from J, the junction contained 8 bases not matched to a gene. The CDR3 covers 13 residues. Germline CDR1 reads DFQATT; CDR2 reads SNEGSKA (reference sequence).

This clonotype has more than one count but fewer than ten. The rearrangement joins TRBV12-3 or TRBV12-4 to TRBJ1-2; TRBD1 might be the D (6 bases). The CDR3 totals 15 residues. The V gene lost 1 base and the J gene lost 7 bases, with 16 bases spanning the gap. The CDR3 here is CASSLDLLTGFGYTF. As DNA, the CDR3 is TGTGCCAGCAGTTTAGATCTACTTACAGGGTTTGGCTACACCTTC.

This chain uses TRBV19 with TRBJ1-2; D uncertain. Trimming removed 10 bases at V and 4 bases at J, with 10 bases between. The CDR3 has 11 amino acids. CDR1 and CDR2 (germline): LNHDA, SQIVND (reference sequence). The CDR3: CATNPSYGYTF. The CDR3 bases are TGTGCCACCAACCCCAGCTATGGCTACACCTTC.

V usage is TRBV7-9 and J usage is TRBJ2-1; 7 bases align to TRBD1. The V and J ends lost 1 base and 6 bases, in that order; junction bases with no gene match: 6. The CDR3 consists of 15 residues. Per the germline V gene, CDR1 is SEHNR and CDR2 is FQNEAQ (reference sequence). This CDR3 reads CASSLGGQLLNEQFF. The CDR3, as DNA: TGTGCCAGCAGCTTAGGGGGACAGTTGCTCAATGAGCAGTTCTTC.

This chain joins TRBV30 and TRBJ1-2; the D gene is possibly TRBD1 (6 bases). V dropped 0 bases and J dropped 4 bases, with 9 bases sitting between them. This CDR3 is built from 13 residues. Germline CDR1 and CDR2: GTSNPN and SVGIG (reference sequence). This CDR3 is CAWSVGGSYGYTF. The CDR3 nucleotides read TGTGCCTGGAGTGTGGGGGGCTCCTATGGCTACACCTTC.

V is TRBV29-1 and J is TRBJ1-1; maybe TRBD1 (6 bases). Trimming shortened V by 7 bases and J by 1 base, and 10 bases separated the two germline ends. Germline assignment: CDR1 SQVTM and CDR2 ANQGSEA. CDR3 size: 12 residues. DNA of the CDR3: TGCAGCGCGGACAGAAAGAACACTGAAGCTTTCTTT. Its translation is CSADRKNTEAFF.

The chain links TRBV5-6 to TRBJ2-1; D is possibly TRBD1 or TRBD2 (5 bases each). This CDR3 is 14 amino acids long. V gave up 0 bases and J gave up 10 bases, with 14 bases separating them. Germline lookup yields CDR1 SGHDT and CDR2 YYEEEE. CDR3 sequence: CASSLDGGLGEQFF. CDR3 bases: TGTGCCAGCAGCTTGGATGGGGGATTAGGGGAGCAGTTCTTC.

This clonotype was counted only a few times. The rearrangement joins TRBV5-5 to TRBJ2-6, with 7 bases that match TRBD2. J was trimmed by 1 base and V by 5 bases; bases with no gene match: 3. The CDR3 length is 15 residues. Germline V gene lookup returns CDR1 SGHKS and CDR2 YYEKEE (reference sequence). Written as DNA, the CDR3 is TGTGCCAGCAGTAGCGGGTCATCTGGGGCCAACGTCCTGACTTTC. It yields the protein CASSSGSSGANVLTF.

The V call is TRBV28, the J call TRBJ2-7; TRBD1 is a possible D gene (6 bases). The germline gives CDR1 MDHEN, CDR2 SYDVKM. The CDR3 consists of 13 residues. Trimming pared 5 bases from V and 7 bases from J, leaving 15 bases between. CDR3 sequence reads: CASSTGFNWEQYF. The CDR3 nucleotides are TGTGCCAGCAGTACAGGGTTTAACTGGGAGCAGTACTTC.

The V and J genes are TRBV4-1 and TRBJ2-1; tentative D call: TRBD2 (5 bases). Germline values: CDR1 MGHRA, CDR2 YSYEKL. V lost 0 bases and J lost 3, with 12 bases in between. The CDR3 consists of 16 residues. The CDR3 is CASSQDIGGLYNEQFF. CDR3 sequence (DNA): TGCGCCAGCAGCCAAGATATTGGCGGACTCTACAATGAGCAGTTCTTC.

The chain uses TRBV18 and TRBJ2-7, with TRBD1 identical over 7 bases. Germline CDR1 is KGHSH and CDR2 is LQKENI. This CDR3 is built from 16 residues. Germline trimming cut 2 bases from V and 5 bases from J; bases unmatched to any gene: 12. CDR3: CASSPIRGGRGHEQYF. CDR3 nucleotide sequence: TGTGCCAGCTCACCAATTCGAGGGGGCCGCGGTCACGAGCAGTACTTC.

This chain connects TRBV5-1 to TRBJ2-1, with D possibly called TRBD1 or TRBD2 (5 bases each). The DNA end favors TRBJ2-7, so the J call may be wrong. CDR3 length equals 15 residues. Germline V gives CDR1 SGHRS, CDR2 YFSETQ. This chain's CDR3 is CASSLRGVSYNEQYF. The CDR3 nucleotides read TGCGCCAGCAGCTTGCGAGGGGTCTCCTACAATGAGCAGTACTTC.

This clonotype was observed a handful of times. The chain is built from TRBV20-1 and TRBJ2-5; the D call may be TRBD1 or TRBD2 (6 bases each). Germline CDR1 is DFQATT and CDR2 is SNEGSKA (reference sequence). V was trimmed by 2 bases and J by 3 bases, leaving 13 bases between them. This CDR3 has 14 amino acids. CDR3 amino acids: CSARTPRGEETQYF. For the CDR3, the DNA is TGCAGTGCTAGAACCCCGAGGGGGGAAGAGACCCAGTACTTC.

The CDR3 loop is CASSLYGENIQYF. The CDR3 bases are TGCGCCAGCAGCTTGTACGGAGAAAACATTCAGTACTTC. V and J are TRBV5-1 and TRBJ2-4; D not certain. Trimming pared 1 base from V and 5 bases from J, leaving 7 bases between. Germline-derived CDR1 and CDR2 are SGHRS and YFSETQ. The CDR3 covers 13 residues.

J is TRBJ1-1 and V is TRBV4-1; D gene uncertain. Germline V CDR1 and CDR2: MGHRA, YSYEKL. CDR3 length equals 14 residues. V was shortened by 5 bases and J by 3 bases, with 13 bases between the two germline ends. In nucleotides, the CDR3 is TGCGCCAGCAGCTTTCGACAAAGATACACTGAAGCTTTCTTT. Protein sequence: CASSFRQRYTEAFF.